This T cell receptor beta chain was documented in a study of blood T cells in healthy people across ages. About the research overall: Per two T cells, template switching captured roughly one barcoded beta molecule.

Findings and limits, study-wide: Diversity figures based on one million T cells were deemed too low. Across samples, TCR beta diversity tracked strongly with naive T cell percentage.

The V gene end was trimmed by 4 bases and the J gene end by 8 bases; junction bases not matched to a gene: 12. CDR1 is SGHRS, CDR2 YFSETQ, per germline. The CDR3 loop spans 16 amino acids. It was with a sample-barcoded 5' primer and a J-beta primer mix that a second PCR of roughly 7 to 11 cycles was run. One entry per CDR3 protein, called by TCRdb with MiXCR from the 5' RACE reads. The table records over 1.5 million distinct CDR3 sequences, 49% of them present only once. Note on this clonotype: As yet, its antigen is unknown.

Healthy Russian Caucasian donors spanned ages roughly 6 to 100 years. The sequence was obtained from a middle-aged woman in good health. The specimen was blood. The rearrangement uses TRBV5-1 and TRBJ2-1, with TRBD1 identical over 10 bases. CDR3 sequence reads: CASSLPLGTGDDEQFF. CDR3 DNA sequence: TGCGCCAGCAGCCTCCCTCTTGGGACAGGGGACGATGAGCAGTTCTTC.